The present TCR beta chain was sequenced within a study of T-cell memory formation after mild COVID-19. Across the whole study: Among the donors, TCR clusters were largely specific to each donor. Study results and limitations: From day 15 to 85, contracting clones were balanced between CD4 and CD8, whereas later expanders leaned toward CD4+. SARS-CoV-2 specificity of second-wave clones peaking day 37 was unconfirmed.

To note about this clonotype: Its antigen remains unknown.

TCRdb used MiXCR to reprocess the 5' RACE reads, holding one entry per CDR3 protein. This table holds hundreds of thousands of distinct CDR3 sequences, 20% found once. V gave up 6 bases and J gave up 5 bases; unmatched junction bases: 9. In germline, CDR1 is SNHLY, CDR2 FYNNEI. CDR3 length: 15 residues. The receptor's source is an adult woman who had mild COVID-19 (a few samples of this study predate the infection). Cell type and time point are not known. This sequence joins TRBV2 and TRBJ2-5; 10 nucleotides align to TRBD1. The sample comprised PBMCs or a T cell subset sorted from them (not recorded which). The CDR3 sequence is CASRRQGAIVETQYF. For the CDR3, the DNA is TGTGCCAGCAGGCGACAGGGGGCGATCGTGGAGACCCAGTACTTC.